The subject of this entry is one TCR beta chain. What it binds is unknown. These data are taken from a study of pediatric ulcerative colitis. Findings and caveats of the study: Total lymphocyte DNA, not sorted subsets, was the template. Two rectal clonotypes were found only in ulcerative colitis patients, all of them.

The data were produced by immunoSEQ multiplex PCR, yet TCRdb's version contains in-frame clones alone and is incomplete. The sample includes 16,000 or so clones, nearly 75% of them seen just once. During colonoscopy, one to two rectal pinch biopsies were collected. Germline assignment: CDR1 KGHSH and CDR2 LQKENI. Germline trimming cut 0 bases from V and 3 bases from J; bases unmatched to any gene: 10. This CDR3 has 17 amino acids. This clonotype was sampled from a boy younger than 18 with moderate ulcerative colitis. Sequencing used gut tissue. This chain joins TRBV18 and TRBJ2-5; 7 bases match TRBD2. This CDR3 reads CASSPPAGGTFKETQYF. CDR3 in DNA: TGTGCCAGCTCACCACCGGCCGGGGGGACCTTTAAAGAGACCCAGTACTTC.